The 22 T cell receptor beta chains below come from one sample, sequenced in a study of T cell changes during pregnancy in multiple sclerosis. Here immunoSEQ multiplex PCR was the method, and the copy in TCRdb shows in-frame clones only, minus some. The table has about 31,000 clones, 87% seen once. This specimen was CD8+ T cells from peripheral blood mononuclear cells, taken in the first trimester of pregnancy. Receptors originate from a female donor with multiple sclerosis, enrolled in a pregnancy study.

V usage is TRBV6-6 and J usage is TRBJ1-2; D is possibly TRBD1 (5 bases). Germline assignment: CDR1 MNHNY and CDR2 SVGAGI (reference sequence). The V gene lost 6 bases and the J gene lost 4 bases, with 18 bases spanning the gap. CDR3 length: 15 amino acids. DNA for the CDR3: TGTGCCAGCAGGGGGCAACTCAAGACATCCTATGGCTACACCTTC. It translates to CASRGQLKTSYGYTF.

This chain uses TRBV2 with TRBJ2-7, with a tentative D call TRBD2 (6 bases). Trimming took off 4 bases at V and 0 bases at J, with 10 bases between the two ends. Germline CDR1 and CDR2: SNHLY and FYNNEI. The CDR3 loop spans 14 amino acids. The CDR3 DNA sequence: TGTGCCAGCAGTGCGGGGGTGATCTCCTACGAGCAGTACTTC. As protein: CASSAGVISYEQYF.

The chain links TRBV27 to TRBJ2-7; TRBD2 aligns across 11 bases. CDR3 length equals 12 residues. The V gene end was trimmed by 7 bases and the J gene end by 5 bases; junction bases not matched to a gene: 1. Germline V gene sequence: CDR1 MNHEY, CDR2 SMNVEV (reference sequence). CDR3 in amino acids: CASTGLADEQYF. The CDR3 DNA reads TGTGCCAGCACGGGACTAGCGGACGAGCAGTACTTC.

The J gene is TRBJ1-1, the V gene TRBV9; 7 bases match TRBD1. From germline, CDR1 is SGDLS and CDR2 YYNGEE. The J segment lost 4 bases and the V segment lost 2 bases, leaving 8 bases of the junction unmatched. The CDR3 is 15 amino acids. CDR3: CASSVEGGAGTEAFF. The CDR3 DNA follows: TGTGCCAGCAGCGTGGAAGGGGGCGCGGGCACTGAAGCTTTCTTT.

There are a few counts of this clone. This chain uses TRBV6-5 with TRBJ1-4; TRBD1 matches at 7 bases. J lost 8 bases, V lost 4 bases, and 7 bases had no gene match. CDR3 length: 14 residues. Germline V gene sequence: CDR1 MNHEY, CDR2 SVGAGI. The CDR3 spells CASSLDRVGEKLFF. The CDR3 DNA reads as TGTGCCAGCAGTTTAGACAGGGTAGGGGAAAAACTGTTTTTT.

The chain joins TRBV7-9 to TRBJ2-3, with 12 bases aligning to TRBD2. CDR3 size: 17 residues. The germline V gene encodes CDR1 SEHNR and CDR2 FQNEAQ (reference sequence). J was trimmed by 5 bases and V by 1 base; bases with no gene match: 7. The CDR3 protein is CASSLVPTSGGIDTQYF. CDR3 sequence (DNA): TGTGCCAGCAGCTTAGTCCCGACTAGCGGGGGAATAGATACGCAGTATTTT.

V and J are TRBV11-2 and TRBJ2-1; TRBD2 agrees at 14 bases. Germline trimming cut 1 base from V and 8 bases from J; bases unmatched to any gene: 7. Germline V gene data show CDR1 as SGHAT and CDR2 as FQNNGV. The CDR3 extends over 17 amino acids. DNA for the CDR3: TGTGCCAGCAGCTTAGGGGGACTAGCGGGAGCTCTGGATGAGCAGTTCTTC. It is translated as CASSLGGLAGALDEQFF.

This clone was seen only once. The CDR3 spells CASNPLRSGANVLTF. CDR3 nucleotide sequence: TGTGCCAGCAATCCCCTTCGGTCTGGGGCCAACGTCCTGACTTTC. The chain links TRBV6-1 to TRBJ2-6; D remains unclear. Per germline, CDR1 MNHNS and CDR2 SASEGT. The V gene lost 7 bases and the J gene lost 1 base, with 11 bases spanning the gap. The CDR3 runs 15 residues.

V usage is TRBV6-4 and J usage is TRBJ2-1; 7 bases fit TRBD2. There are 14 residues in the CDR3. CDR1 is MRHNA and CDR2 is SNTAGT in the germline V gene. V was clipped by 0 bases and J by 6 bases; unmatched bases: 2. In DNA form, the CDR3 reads TGTGCCAGCAGTGACTCAACGGGGGGCAATGAGCAGTTCTTC. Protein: CASSDSTGGNEQFF.

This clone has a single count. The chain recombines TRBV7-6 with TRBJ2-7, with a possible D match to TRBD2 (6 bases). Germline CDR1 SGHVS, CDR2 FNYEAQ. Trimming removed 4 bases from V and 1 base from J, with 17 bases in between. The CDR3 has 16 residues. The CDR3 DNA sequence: TGTGCCAGCAGCTACTCGGAAGGGACTCAGTCCTACGAGCAGTACTTC. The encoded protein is CASSYSEGTQSYEQYF.

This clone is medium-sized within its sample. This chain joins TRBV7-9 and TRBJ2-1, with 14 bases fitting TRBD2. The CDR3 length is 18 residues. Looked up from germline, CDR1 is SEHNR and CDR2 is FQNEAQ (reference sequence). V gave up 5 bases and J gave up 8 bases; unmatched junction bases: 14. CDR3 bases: TGTGCCAGCAGCCGCGGACTAGCGGGGGGCTCCCCCTGGGATGAGCAGTTCTTC. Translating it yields CASSRGLAGGSPWDEQFF.

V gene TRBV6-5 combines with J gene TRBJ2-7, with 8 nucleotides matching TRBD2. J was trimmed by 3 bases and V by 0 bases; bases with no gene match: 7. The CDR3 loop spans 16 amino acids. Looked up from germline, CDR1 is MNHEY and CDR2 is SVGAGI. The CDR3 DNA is TGTGCCAGCAGTTACTCGATCGGGGGGGGAAGCTACGAGCAGTACTTC. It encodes CASSYSIGGGSYEQYF.

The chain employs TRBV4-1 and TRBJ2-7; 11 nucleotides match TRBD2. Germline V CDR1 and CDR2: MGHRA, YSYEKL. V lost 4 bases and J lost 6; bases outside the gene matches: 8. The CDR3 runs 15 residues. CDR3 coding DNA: TGCGCCAGCAGCCTAACTAGCGGGAGTGCGGGCGAGCAGTACTTC. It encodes CASSLTSGSAGEQYF.

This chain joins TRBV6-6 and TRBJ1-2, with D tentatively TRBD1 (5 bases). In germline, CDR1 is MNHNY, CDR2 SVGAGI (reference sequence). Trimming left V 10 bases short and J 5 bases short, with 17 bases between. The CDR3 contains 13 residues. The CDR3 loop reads CANLIGGGYGYTF. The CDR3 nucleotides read TGTGCCAACTTGATCGGGGGGGGTTATGGCTACACCTTC.

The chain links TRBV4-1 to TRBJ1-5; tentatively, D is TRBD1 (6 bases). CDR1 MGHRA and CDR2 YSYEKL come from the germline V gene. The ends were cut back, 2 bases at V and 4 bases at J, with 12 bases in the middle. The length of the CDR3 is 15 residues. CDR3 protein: CASSQLRQVNQPQHF. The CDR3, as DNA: TGCGCCAGCAGCCAACTTAGACAGGTTAATCAGCCCCAGCATTTT.

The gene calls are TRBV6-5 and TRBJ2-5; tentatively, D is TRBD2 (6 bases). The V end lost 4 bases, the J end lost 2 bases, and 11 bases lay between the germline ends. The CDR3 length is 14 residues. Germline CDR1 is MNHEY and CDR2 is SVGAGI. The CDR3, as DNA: TGTGCCAGCAGTTCGGGACTTATACAAGAGACCCAGTACTTC. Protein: CASSSGLIQETQYF.

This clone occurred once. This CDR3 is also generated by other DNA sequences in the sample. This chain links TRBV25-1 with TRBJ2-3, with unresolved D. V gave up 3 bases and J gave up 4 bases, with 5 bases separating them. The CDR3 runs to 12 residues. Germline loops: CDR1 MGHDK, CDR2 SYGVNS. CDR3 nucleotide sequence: TGTGCCAGCAGTGACCCCGCAGATACGCAGTATTTT. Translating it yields CASSDPADTQYF.

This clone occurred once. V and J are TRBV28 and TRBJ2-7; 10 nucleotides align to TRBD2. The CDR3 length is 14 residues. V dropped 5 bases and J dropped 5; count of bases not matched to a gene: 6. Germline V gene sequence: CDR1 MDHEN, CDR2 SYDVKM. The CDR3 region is CASSPLAGENEQYF. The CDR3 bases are TGTGCCAGCAGTCCGCTAGCGGGAGAGAACGAGCAGTACTTC.

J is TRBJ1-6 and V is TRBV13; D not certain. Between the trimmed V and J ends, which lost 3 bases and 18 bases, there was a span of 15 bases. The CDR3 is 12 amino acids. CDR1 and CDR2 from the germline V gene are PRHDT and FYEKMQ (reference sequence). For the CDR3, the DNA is TGTGCCAGCAGCTTCAGTGGATCTCGGGGCCACTTT. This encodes CASSFSGSRGHF.

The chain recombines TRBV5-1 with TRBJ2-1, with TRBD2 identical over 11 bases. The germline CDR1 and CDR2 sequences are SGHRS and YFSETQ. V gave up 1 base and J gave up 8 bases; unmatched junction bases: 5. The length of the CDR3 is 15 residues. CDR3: CASSLTSGSWDEQFF. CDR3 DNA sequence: TGCGCCAGCAGCTTGACTAGCGGGAGTTGGGATGAGCAGTTCTTC.

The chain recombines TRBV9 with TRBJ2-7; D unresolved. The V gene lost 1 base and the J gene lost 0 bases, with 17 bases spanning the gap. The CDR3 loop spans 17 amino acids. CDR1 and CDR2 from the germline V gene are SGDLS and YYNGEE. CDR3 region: CASSVRSLVYLSYEQYF. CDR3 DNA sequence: TGTGCCAGCAGCGTAAGATCCCTAGTCTACCTCTCCTACGAGCAGTACTTC.

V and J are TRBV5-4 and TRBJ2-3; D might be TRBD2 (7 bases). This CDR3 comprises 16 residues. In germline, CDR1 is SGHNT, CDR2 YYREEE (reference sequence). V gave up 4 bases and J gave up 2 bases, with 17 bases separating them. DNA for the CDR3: TGTGCCAGCAGCAATAATATGGGGGGGCCCACAGATACGCAGTATTTT. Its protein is CASSNNMGGPTDTQYF. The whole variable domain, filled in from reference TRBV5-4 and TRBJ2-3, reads ETGVTQSPTHLIKTRGQQVTLRCSSQSGHNTVSWYQQALGQGPQFIFQYYREEENGRGNFPPRFSGLQFPNYSSELNVNALELDDSALYLCASSNNMGGPTDTQYFGPGTRLTVL.